Listed here are 16 T cell receptor beta chains from one sample, sequenced in a study of blood T cell repertoires in COVID-19. The assay was immunoSEQ multiplex PCR, and TCRdb's table has in-frame clones only and misses some. The sample consists of roughly 180,000 clones, approximately 88% of them appearing once. The material sequenced was PBMCs or T cells enriched from blood (not recorded which). Receptors originate from an older woman who had recovered from COVID-19.

The V call is TRBV5-1, the J call TRBJ1-1; D uncertain. Per germline, CDR1 SGHRS and CDR2 YFSETQ. With 7 bases removed from V and 4 bases from J, the gap between germline ends came to 11 bases. This CDR3 contains 12 residues. In nucleotides, the CDR3 is TGCGCCAGCCAACTAAAACCCACTGAAGCTTTCTTT. Translation: CASQLKPTEAFF.

This clone was found once. The rearrangement joins TRBV29-1 to TRBJ2-1, with 9 positions matching TRBD2. CDR1 and CDR2 (germline): SQVTM, ANQGSEA. CDR3 size: 15 residues. J was trimmed by 5 bases and V by 6 bases; bases with no gene match: 11. This CDR3 reads CSVVGGRAFNNEQFF. CDR3 DNA: TGCAGCGTGGTCGGCGGGAGGGCCTTTAACAATGAGCAGTTCTTC.

V and J are TRBV12-3 or TRBV12-4 and TRBJ2-1; 8 bases fit TRBD1. Unmatched junction bases numbered 7, after V lost 7 bases and J lost 8 bases. The CDR3 runs 13 residues. Here the CDR3 reads CASTVSGGYEQFF. DNA for the CDR3: TGTGCCAGCACGGTTTCAGGGGGCTATGAGCAGTTCTTC.

This clone was recorded only once. V usage is TRBV4-1 and J usage is TRBJ1-2; 9 bases map to TRBD1. The CDR3 is made up of 16 amino acids. V was clipped by 4 bases and J by 10 bases; unmatched bases: 16. CDR1 and CDR2 (germline): MGHRA, YSYEKL. The CDR3 coding sequence is TGCGCCAGCAGCCGGATCAGGACAGGGGCAATCCTCCCCTACACCTTC. This codes for CASSRIRTGAILPYTF.

The gene calls are TRBV30 and TRBJ2-7, with D perhaps TRBD2 (6 bases). Trimming removed 2 bases from V and 6 bases from J, with 8 bases in between. The CDR3 covers 11 residues. Germline V lookup: CDR1 GTSNPN, CDR2 SVGIG (reference sequence). The CDR3 DNA is TGTGCCTGGAGTAGGAGGGGCGAGCAGTACTTC. Protein: CAWSRRGEQYF.

The J gene is TRBJ2-1, the V gene TRBV6-6; 7 bases map to TRBD1. The CDR3 is 14 residues long. Germline CDR1 reads MNHNY; CDR2 reads SVGAGI (reference sequence). V shed 2 bases and J 7 bases; nucleotides not matched to a gene: 5. The CDR3 nucleotides read TGTGCCAGCAGTTACCCGGGACAGCGTAATGAGCAGTTCTTC. Protein sequence: CASSYPGQRNEQFF.

This clone was observed once. J is TRBJ2-1 and V is TRBV11-2, with 9 bases identical to TRBD2. Germline CDR1 and CDR2: SGHAT and FQNNGV. V lost 5 bases to trimming and J lost 0 bases; unmatched junction nucleotides: 2. The CDR3 spans 15 residues. The CDR3 coding sequence is TGTGCCAGCAGCAATAGCGGGAGCTCCTACAATGAGCAGTTCTTC. The encoded protein is CASSNSGSSYNEQFF.

This chain connects TRBV6-5 to TRBJ2-7; 10 nucleotides agree with TRBD1. The germline CDR1 and CDR2 sequences are MNHEY and SVGAGI. J gave up 6 bases and V 5 bases, and 10 bases lay outside the gene matches. This CDR3 is built from 15 residues. This CDR3 is CASSTDRGQSCEQYF. CDR3 sequence (DNA): TGTGCCAGCAGTACCGACAGGGGGCAATCTTGCGAGCAGTACTTC.

This clone was picked up one time. The V gene is TRBV4-1, the J gene TRBJ1-1; D not resolved. Trimming stripped 3 bases from V and 3 bases from J, with 14 bases between. This CDR3 comprises 15 residues. The germline gives CDR1 MGHRA, CDR2 YSYEKL. This CDR3 reads CASSQRPFIDTEAFF. In DNA, the CDR3 is TGCGCCAGCAGCCAGAGGCCCTTTATTGACACTGAAGCTTTCTTT.

The chain joins TRBV5-1 to TRBJ2-3; D might be TRBD2 (5 bases). Trimming took 1 base from V and 0 from J, leaving 9 bases between them. There are 15 residues in the CDR3. CDR1 is SGHRS, CDR2 YFSETQ, per germline. CDR3 amino acids: CASSLRTPSTDTQYF. CDR3 coding DNA: TGCGCCAGCAGCTTGCGGACTCCGAGCACAGATACGCAGTATTTT.

This chain connects TRBV6-1 to TRBJ1-6; 8 bases line up with TRBD1. V lost 0 bases and J lost 14; bases outside the gene matches: 6. The length of the CDR3 is 14 residues. Germline V gene data show CDR1 as MNHNS and CDR2 as SASEGT. CDR3 DNA sequence: TGTGCCAGCAGTGAAGCGGGGCAGGGGGCGGCCCTCCACTTT. This gives the protein CASSEAGQGAALHF.

This sequence joins TRBV19 and TRBJ1-5; 7 bases fit TRBD1. This CDR3 is 14 amino acids long. Looked up from germline, CDR1 is LNHDA and CDR2 is SQIVND (reference sequence). V trimming: 4 bases; J trimming: 7 bases; junction bases outside the gene matches: 7. As DNA, the CDR3 is TGTGCCAGTAGTACTACAGGGGCCAGGCAGCCCCAGCATTTT. Translating gives CASSTTGARQPQHF.

This clone was observed a handful of times. V usage is TRBV7-3 and J usage is TRBJ2-7; tentatively, D is TRBD2 (5 bases). The ends were cut back, 5 bases at V and 6 bases at J, with 14 bases in the middle. CDR1 and CDR2 (germline): SGHTA, FQGTGA. The CDR3 has 13 residues. The CDR3 reads CASSRDRESEQYF. In DNA, the CDR3 is TGTGCCAGCAGCCGAGACCGGGAAAGCGAGCAGTACTTC.

CDR3 residues: CASSFTSGQGHVEAFF. The CDR3 nucleotides are TGTGCCAGCAGTTTCACCTCAGGACAGGGACATGTTGAAGCTTTCTTT. This sequence joins TRBV28 and TRBJ1-1; 8 positions match TRBD1. Germline V gene lookup returns CDR1 MDHEN and CDR2 SYDVKM. The V gene end was trimmed by 3 bases and the J gene end by 7 bases; junction bases not matched to a gene: 13. The CDR3 spans 16 residues.

The chain employs TRBV4-2 and TRBJ1-4; D gene uncertain. V was cut by 0 bases and J by 16 bases, with 18 bases left in between. The CDR3 is 14 amino acids. Germline-derived CDR1 and CDR2 are LGHNA and YNFKEQ. The CDR3 sequence: CASSQEYLSGSTFF. CDR3 nucleotides: TGTGCCAGCAGCCAAGAATATTTATCAGGATCTACGTTTTTT.

The chain couples TRBV6-5 to TRBJ1-2; TRBD1 matches at 9 bases. There are 15 residues in the CDR3. J gave up 8 bases and V 7 bases, and 14 bases lay outside the gene matches. The germline CDR1 and CDR2 sequences are MNHEY and SVGAGI. CDR3: CASILGQGYVGGYTF. The CDR3 coding sequence is TGTGCCAGCATCCTGGGACAGGGTTATGTCGGCGGCTACACCTTC.